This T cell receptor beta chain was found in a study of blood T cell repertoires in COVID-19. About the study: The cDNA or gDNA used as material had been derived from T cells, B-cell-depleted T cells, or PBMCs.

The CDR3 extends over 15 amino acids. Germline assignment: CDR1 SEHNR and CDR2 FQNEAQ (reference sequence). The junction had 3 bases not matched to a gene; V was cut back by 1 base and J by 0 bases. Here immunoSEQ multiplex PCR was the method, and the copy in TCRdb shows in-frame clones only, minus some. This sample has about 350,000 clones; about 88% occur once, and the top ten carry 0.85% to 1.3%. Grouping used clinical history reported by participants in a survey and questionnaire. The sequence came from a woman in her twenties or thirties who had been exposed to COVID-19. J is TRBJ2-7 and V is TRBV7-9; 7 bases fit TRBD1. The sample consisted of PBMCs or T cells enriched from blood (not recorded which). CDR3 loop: CASSLGAGGSYEQYF. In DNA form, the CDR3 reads TGTGCCAGCAGCTTAGGCGCAGGGGGCTCCTACGAGCAGTACTTC.